These 4 T cell receptor beta chains were all obtained from the same sample, sequenced in a study of T cell changes during pregnancy in multiple sclerosis. Here immunoSEQ multiplex PCR was the method, and the copy in TCRdb shows in-frame clones only, minus some. Of fewer than 60,000 clones in the sample, 75% to 95% were seen once. The sample was peripheral blood, taken after pregnancy. The receptors shown here come from a female donor in good health, enrolled as a control in a pregnancy study.

This chain links TRBV7-2 with TRBJ1-2, with 7 bases aligning to TRBD1. The CDR3 spans 14 residues. Trimming removed 5 bases from V and 3 bases from J; junction bases left unmatched: 6. CDR1 and CDR2 (germline): SGHTA, FQGNSA. The CDR3 DNA reads as TGTGCCAGCAGCGCCCTGCAGGGGGACTATGGCTACACCTTC. This gives the protein CASSALQGDYGYTF.

The genes are TRBV27 and TRBJ2-7; TRBD2 is a possible D gene (5 bases). Trimming shortened V by 4 bases and J by 4 bases, and 17 bases separated the two germline ends. This CDR3 region has 15 residues. Germline V gene sequence: CDR1 MNHEY, CDR2 SMNVEV (reference sequence). The CDR3 reads CASSSTSGLRYEQYF. CDR3 bases: TGTGCCAGCAGTTCGACCTCGGGATTAAGGTACGAGCAGTACTTC.

The chain uses TRBV28 and TRBJ1-1; D is undetermined. Trimming removed 5 bases from V and 0 bases from J, with 13 bases in between. The CDR3 consists of 15 residues. The germline V gene encodes CDR1 MDHEN and CDR2 SYDVKM. This CDR3 reads CASSAPRGLNTEAFF. DNA for the CDR3: TGTGCCAGCAGTGCTCCGCGGGGATTGAACACTGAAGCTTTCTTT.

This rearrangement joins TRBV2 to TRBJ1-5; 11 positions agree with TRBD1. J lost 7 bases, V lost 7 bases, and 9 bases had no gene match. This CDR3 has 15 amino acids. Germline-derived CDR1 and CDR2 are SNHLY and FYNNEI. CDR3 nucleotides: TGTGCCAGCAAAGATGGGACAGGGGGGCGACAGCCCCAGCATTTT. This translates into CASKDGTGGRQPQHF.